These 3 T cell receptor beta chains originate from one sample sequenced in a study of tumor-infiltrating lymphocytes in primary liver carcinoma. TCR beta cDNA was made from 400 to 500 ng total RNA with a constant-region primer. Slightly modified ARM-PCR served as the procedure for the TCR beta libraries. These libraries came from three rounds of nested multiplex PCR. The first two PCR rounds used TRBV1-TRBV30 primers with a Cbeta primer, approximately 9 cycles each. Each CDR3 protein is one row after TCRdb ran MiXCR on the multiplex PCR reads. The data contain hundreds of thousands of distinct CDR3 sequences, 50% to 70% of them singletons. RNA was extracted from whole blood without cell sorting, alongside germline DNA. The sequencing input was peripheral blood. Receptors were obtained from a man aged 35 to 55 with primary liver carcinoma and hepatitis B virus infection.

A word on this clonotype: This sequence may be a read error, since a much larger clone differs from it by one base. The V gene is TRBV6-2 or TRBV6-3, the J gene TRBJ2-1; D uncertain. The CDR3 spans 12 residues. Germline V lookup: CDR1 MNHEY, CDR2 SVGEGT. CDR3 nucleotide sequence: TGTGCCACTATGACCCAAGGCAATGTGCAGTTCTTC. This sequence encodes CATMTQGNVQFF.

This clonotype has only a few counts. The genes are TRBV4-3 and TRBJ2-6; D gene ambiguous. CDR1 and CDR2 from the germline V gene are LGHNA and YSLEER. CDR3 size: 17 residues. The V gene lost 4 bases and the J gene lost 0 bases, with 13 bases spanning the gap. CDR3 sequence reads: CASSRDFGFSGANVLTF. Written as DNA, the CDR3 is TGCGCCAGCAGCCGAGATTTCGGCTTCTCTGGGGCCAACGTCCTGACTTTC.

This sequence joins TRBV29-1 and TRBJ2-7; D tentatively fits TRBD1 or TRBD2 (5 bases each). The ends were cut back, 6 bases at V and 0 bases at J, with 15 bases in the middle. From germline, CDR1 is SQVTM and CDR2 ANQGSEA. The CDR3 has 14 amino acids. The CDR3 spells CSVSTGRNSYEQYF. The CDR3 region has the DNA TGCAGCGTAAGTACGGGACGAAACTCCTACGAGCAGTACTTC.